These T cell receptor beta chains were read from a single sample in a study of technical replicates of blood from a few donors. TCRdb keeps only in-frame clones here, not all; method: immunoSEQ multiplex PCR. The table records 75,000 or so clones, 85% to 95% of them present only once. Specimen: T cells isolated from PBMCs. The source is a human donor in good health. The CDR3 runs from the conserved cysteine through the conserved F or W. The D gene is left open where the match is weak. Not every row has a clone size; where given, it reads once, few, many or a size class.

size: NA
D: TRBD1
V: TRBV28
length: 18
J: TRBJ1-5
DNA: TGTGCCAGCCTCGGGACAGGGTGGATCCTTGGGGACAATCAGCCCCAGCATTTT
CDR3: CASLGTGWILGDNQPQHF

size: NA
D: TRBD2
V: TRBV6-5
length: 14
J: TRBJ2-1
DNA: TGTGCCAGCACTACTAGCGGGAGCAGGCATGAGCAGTTCTTC
CDR3: CASTTSGSRHEQFF

size: NA
D: NA
V: TRBV5-1
length: 18
J: TRBJ2-7
DNA: TGCGCCAGCAGCTTGGCCGACTCCCGTGATCCGCGATCCTACGAGCAGTACTTC
CDR3: CASSLADSRDPRSYEQYF

size: NA
D: TRBD1
V: TRBV5-1
length: 15
J: TRBJ2-5
DNA: TGCGCCAGCAGCGGGGGGACAGGGGCCAGAGAGACCCAGTACTTC
CDR3: CASSGGTGARETQYF

size: NA
D: TRBD2
V: TRBV11-2
length: 17
J: TRBJ2-2
DNA: TGTGCCAGCACCCCTCGGGACTACCTAGCGAACACCGGGGAGCTGTTTTTT
CDR3: CASTPRDYLANTGELFF

size: NA
D: NA
V: TRBV14
length: 14
J: TRBJ1-2
DNA: TGTGCCAGCAGCCAAGTCCCCTACAGGGATGGCTACACCTTC
CDR3: CASSQVPYRDGYTF

size: NA
D: TRBD2
V: TRBV28
length: 15
J: TRBJ2-1
DNA: TGTGCCAGCAGGGGAGCGGGACTTTCCTACAATGAGCAGTTCTTC
CDR3: CASRGAGLSYNEQFF

size: few
D: TRBD1
V: TRBV6-1
length: 13
J: TRBJ1-2
DNA: TGTGCCAGCATATCGACAGGGACCTATGGCTACACCTTC
CDR3: CASISTGTYGYTF

size: NA
D: NA
V: TRBV7-6
length: 14
J: TRBJ1-1
DNA: TGTGCCAGCAGCTTAGAGATGGCCATCCCTGAAGCTTTCTTT
CDR3: CASSLEMAIPEAFF

size: NA
D: NA
V: TRBV29-1
length: 16
J: TRBJ1-5
DNA: TGCAGCGTTGAAGGTAGAGAAAGGAGGTACGACCAGCCCCAGCATTTT
CDR3: CSVEGRERRYDQPQHF

size: few
D: TRBD1
V: TRBV5-1
length: 14
J: TRBJ2-1
DNA: TGCGCCAGCAGTCTAGACAGGGGGCCCAATGAGCAGTTCTTC
CDR3: CASSLDRGPNEQFF

size: NA
D: TRBD2
V: TRBV5-1
length: 14
J: TRBJ2-7
DNA: TGCGCCAGCATGGTACTAGCGGGGACCTACGAGCAGTACTTC
CDR3: CASMVLAGTYEQYF

size: NA
D: NA
V: TRBV28
length: 19
J: TRBJ2-7
DNA: TGTGCCAGCAGTCTTAAAATCGACCCCCGACAAAATCCCACCTACGAGCAGTACTTC
CDR3: CASSLKIDPRQNPTYEQYF

size: NA
D: NA
V: TRBV19
length: 16
J: TRBJ2-6
DNA: TGTGCCAGTAGTAAGCAGGGAACCTCTGGGGCCAACGTCCTGACTTTC
CDR3: CASSKQGTSGANVLTF

size: NA
D: NA
V: TRBV7-2
length: 15
J: TRBJ2-3
DNA: TGTGCCAGCAGCTCAATAGGACTGGCTACAGATACGCAGTATTTT
CDR3: CASSSIGLATDTQYF

size: NA
D: NA
V: TRBV11-3
length: 15
J: TRBJ2-1
DNA: TGTGCCAGCAGCCCTCGGGACTTCTCCTACAATGAGCAGTTCTTC
CDR3: CASSPRDFSYNEQFF

size: NA
D: NA
V: TRBV29-1
length: 15
J: TRBJ1-2
DNA: TGCAGCGTTCGAAGTGGGCAGGGATTCAACTATGGCTACACCTTC
CDR3: CSVRSGQGFNYGYTF

size: NA
D: NA
V: TRBV5-1
length: 15
J: TRBJ1-1
DNA: TGCGCCAGCAGCCCCAGGAGGGGTGGTATCACTGAAGCTTTCTTT
CDR3: CASSPRRGGITEAFF

size: NA
D: NA
V: TRBV7-9
length: 13
J: TRBJ2-2
DNA: TGTGCCAGCAGTAGCCCGAACACCGGGGAGCTGTTTTTT
CDR3: CASSSPNTGELFF

size: NA
D: NA
V: TRBV2
length: 14
J: TRBJ2-1
DNA: TGTGCCAGTAGGGGGCGGGGCTCCTACAATGAGCAGTTCTTC
CDR3: CASRGRGSYNEQFF

size: NA
D: NA
V: TRBV12-5
length: 15
J: TRBJ2-1
DNA: TGTGCTAGTCGAGCTAGCACGGTACCCTACAATGAGCAGTTCTTC
CDR3: CASRASTVPYNEQFF

size: NA
D: TRBD1
V: TRBV2
length: 15
J: TRBJ1-5
DNA: TGTGCCAGCACAATGACAGGGGTCAGCAATCAGCCCCAGCATTTT
CDR3: CASTMTGVSNQPQHF

size: few
D: TRBD2
V: TRBV10-2
length: 14
J: TRBJ2-7
DNA: TGCGCCAGCAGTCCCAGCGGGAGGGCCTACGAGCAGTACTTC
CDR3: CASSPSGRAYEQYF

size: NA
D: NA
V: TRBV19
length: 13
J: TRBJ2-7
DNA: TGTGCCAGTACCCCTACCGACCCGGGGGAGCAGTACTTC
CDR3: CASTPTDPGEQYF

size: once
D: NA
V: TRBV28
length: 15
J: TRBJ1-5
DNA: TGTGCCAGCAGTTTCAAGGGGTATAGCAATCAGCCCCAGCATTTT
CDR3: CASSFKGYSNQPQHF

size: NA
D: TRBD2
V: TRBV15
length: 16
J: TRBJ2-5
DNA: TGTGCCACCAGCAGACCCCTAGCGGGAGACCGAGAGACCCAGTACTTC
CDR3: CATSRPLAGDRETQYF

size: NA
D: TRBD2
V: TRBV6-1
length: 16
J: TRBJ2-1
DNA: TGTGCCAGCAGTGAAGCAGGACTAGAGATAAGGGATGAGCAGTTCTTC
CDR3: CASSEAGLEIRDEQFF

size: NA
D: NA
V: TRBV28
length: 13
J: TRBJ1-5
DNA: TGTGCCAGCAGTTTCGGTAGCAATCAGCCCCAGCATTTT
CDR3: CASSFGSNQPQHF

size: NA
D: NA
V: TRBV10-3
length: 11
J: TRBJ2-7
DNA: TGTGCCATCAATGACCACTACGAGCAGTACTTC
CDR3: CAINDHYEQYF

size: NA
D: TRBD1
V: TRBV11-3
length: 15
J: TRBJ2-7
DNA: TGTGCCAGCAGCGCCGGGACAGGGGCTCCCTACGAGCAGTACTTC
CDR3: CASSAGTGAPYEQYF

size: NA
D: TRBD1
V: TRBV6-1
length: 18
J: TRBJ2-7
DNA: TGTGCCAGCAGTGTAGGTGCGGGCATAAGGGACAGGAACTACGAGCAGTACTTC
CDR3: CASSVGAGIRDRNYEQYF

size: NA
D: NA
V: TRBV4-2
length: 14
J: TRBJ1-1
DNA: TGTGCCAGCAGCCACGGCCGACAGGTCCCTGAAGCTTTCTTT
CDR3: CASSHGRQVPEAFF

size: NA
D: TRBD1
V: TRBV6-5
length: 14
J: TRBJ2-7
DNA: TGTGCCAGCAGGCCCCGGGACAGGGTAGTCGAGCAGTACTTC
CDR3: CASRPRDRVVEQYF

size: NA
D: NA
V: TRBV13
length: 13
J: TRBJ1-3
DNA: TGTGCCAGCAGCTCAGGCAGTGGAAACACCATATATTTT
CDR3: CASSSGSGNTIYF

size: NA
D: NA
V: TRBV4-1
length: 17
J: TRBJ1-2
DNA: TGCGCCAGCAGCCAAAGGGGGGGGGCTCTACCTAACTATGGCTACACCTTC
CDR3: CASSQRGGALPNYGYTF

size: NA
D: NA
V: TRBV6-1
length: 15
J: TRBJ2-7
DNA: TGTGCCAGCAGTGCGGGACTTCGGAGCTCCTACGAGCAGTACTTC
CDR3: CASSAGLRSSYEQYF

size: once
D: TRBD1
V: TRBV7-9
length: 17
J: TRBJ1-2
DNA: TGTGCCAGCAGCTTCCCCTCCTCGGACAGGGGTAACTATGGCTACACCTTC
CDR3: CASSFPSSDRGNYGYTF

size: once
D: NA
V: TRBV14
length: 14
J: TRBJ2-7
DNA: TGTGCCAGCAGCCAATTCGTGACTGCCTACGAGCAGTACTTC
CDR3: CASSQFVTAYEQYF

size: NA
D: NA
V: TRBV4-2
length: 15
J: TRBJ2-7
DNA: TGTGCCAGCAGCCAGTCCGGCGGCAGTTCCTACGAGCAGTACTTC
CDR3: CASSQSGGSSYEQYF

size: NA
D: NA
V: TRBV7-9
length: 19
J: TRBJ2-7
DNA: TGTGCCAGCAGCTCAGACCCGGGACAACGGGTGAAAGGAACCTACGAGCAGTACTTC
CDR3: CASSSDPGQRVKGTYEQYF

size: NA
D: NA
V: TRBV27
length: 14
J: TRBJ2-1
DNA: TGTGCCAGCAGCCAGGGCCGGGCATACAATGAGCAGTTCTTC
CDR3: CASSQGRAYNEQFF

size: NA
D: TRBD1
V: TRBV5-1
length: 15
J: TRBJ2-1
DNA: TGCGCCAGCAGCTTGGAGACAGGGTCCTACAATGAGCAGTTCTTC
CDR3: CASSLETGSYNEQFF

size: NA
D: NA
V: TRBV5-1
length: 13
J: TRBJ1-1
DNA: TGCGCCAGCAGCTTGGTCGGGGACACTGAAGCTTTCTTT
CDR3: CASSLVGDTEAFF